This T cell receptor beta chain is drawn from a study of PD-1 blockade in mismatch repair-deficient tumors. TCRdb's table, derived via immunoSEQ multiplex PCR, lists solely in-frame clones and lacks some. The sample contains under 150,000 clones, approximately 86% of which appear only once. The CDR3 contains 16 residues. Germline V gene sequence: CDR1 MNHEY, CDR2 SMNVEV (reference sequence). Trimming at V came to 5 bases and at J to 4 bases, leaving 9 bases not matched to a gene. This clone was detected many times. This chain links TRBV27 with TRBJ2-7; 12 bases are shared with TRBD2. The sequencing here drew on peripheral blood, taken 44 weeks after starting pembrolizumab. This clonotype was obtained from an adult with mismatch repair-deficient cancer. The chain's CDR3 is CASSPSGRGLRYEQYF. Here the CDR3 DNA reads TGTGCCAGCAGTCCTAGCGGGAGGGGCTTAAGATACGAGCAGTACTTC.